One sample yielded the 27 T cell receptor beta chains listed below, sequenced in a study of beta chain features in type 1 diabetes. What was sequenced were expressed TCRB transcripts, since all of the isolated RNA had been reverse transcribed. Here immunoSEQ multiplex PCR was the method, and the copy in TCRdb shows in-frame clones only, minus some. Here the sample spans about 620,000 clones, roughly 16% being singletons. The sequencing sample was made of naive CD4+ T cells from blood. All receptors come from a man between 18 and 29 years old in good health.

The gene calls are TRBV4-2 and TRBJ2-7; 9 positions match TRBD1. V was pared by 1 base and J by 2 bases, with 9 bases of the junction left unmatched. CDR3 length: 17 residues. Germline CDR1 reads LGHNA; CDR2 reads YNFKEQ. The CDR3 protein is CASSQATTGGITYEQYF. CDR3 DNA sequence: TGTGCCAGCAGCCAAGCGACGACAGGGGGGATAACCTACGAGCAGTACTTC.

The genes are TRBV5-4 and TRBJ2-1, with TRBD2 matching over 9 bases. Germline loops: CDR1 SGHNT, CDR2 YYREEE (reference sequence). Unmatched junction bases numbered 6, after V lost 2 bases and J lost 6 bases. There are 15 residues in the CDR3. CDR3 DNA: TGTGCCAGCAGCTTAGGGACTAGCAGCATCAATGAGCAGTTCTTC. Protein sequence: CASSLGTSSINEQFF.

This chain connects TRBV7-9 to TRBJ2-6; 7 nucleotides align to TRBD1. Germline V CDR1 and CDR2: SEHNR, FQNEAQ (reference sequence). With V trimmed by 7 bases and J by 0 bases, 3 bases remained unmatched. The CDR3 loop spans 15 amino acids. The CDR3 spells CASKGADSGANVLTF. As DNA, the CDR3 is TGTGCCAGCAAGGGGGCTGACTCTGGGGCCAACGTCCTGACTTTC.

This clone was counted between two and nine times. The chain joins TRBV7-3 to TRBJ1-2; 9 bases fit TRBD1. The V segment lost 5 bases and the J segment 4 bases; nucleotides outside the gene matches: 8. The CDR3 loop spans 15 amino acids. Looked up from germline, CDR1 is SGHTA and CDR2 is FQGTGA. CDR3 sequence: CASSPTDRGFYGYTF. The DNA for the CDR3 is TGTGCCAGCAGCCCGACTGACAGGGGGTTCTATGGCTACACCTTC.

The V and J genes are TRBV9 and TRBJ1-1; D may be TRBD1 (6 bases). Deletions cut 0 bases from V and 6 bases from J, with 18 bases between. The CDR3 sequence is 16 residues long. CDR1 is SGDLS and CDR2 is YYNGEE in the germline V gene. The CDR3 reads CASSVALGQPSPEAFF. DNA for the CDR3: TGTGCCAGCAGCGTAGCTCTGGGACAACCCTCACCTGAAGCTTTCTTT.

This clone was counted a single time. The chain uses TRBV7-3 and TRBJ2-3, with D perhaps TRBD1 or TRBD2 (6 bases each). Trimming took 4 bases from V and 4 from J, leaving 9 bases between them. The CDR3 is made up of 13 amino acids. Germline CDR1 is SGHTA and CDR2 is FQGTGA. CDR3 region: CASSYGGSDTQYF. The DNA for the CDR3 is TGTGCCAGCAGCTACGGGGGCTCAGATACGCAGTATTTT.

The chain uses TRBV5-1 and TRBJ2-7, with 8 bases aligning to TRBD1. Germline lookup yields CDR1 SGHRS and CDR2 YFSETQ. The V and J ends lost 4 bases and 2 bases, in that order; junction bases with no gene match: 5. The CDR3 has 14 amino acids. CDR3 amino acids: CASSARDRPYEQYF. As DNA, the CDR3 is TGCGCCAGCAGCGCGAGGGACAGGCCCTACGAGCAGTACTTC.

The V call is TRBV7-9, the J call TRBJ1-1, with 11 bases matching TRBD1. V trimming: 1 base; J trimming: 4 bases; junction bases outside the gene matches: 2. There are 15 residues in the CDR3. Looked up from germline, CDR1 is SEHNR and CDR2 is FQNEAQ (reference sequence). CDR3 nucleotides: TGTGCCAGCAGCTTAGAGGGACAGGGGGTCACTGAAGCTTTCTTT. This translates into CASSLEGQGVTEAFF. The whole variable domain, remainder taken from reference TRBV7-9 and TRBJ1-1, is DTGVSQNPRHKITKRGQNVTFRCDPISEHNRLYWYRQTLGQGPEFLTYFQNEAQLEKSRLLSDRFSAERPKGSFSTLEIQRTEQGDSAMYLCASSLEGQGVTEAFFGQGTRLTVV.

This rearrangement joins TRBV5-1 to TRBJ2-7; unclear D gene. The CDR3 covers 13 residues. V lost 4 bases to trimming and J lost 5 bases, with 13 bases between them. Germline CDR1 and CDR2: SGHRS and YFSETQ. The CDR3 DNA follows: TGCGCCAGCAGCCCCTTGGTCCGAGACGAGCAGTACTTC. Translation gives CASSPLVRDEQYF. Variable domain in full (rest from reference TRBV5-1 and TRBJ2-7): KAGVTQTPRYLIKTRGQQVTLSCSPISGHRSVSWYQQTPGQGLQFLFEYFSETQRNKGNFPGRFSGRQFSNSRSEMNVSTLELGDSALYLCASSPLVRDEQYFGPGTRLTVT.

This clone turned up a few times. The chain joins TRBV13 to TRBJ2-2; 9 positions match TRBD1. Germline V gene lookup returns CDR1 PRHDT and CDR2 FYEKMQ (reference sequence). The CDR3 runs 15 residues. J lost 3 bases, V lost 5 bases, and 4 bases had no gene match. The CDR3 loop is CASSLDRGYTGELFF. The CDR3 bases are TGTGCCAGCAGCCTAGACAGGGGGTACACCGGGGAGCTGTTTTTT.

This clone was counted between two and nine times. CDR3 region: CASSPGQGRDGYTF. CDR3 sequence (DNA): TGTGCCAGCAGCCCGGGACAGGGGCGCGATGGCTACACCTTC. The genes are TRBV28 and TRBJ1-2, with 10 bases aligning to TRBD1. The CDR3 sequence is 14 residues long. The germline CDR1 and CDR2 sequences are MDHEN and SYDVKM. V trimming: 6 bases; J trimming: 6 bases; junction bases outside the gene matches: 7.

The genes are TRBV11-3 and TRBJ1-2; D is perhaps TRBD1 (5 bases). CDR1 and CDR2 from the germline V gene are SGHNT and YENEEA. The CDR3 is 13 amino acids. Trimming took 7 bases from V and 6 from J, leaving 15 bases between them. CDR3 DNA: TGTGCCAGCACCGTCAGGGATAAAGATGGCTACACCTTC. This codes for CASTVRDKDGYTF.

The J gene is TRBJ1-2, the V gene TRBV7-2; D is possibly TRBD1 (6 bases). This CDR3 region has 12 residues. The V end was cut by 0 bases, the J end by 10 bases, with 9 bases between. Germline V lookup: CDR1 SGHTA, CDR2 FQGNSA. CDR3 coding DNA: TGTGCCAGCAGCTTAGCACAGGGCCACTACACCTTC. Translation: CASSLAQGHYTF.

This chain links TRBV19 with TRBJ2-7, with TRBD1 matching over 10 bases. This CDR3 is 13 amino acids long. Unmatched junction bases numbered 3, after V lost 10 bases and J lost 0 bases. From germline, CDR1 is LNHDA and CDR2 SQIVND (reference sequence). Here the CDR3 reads CATRTGGSYEQYF. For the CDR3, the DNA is TGTGCCACCCGGACAGGGGGCTCCTACGAGCAGTACTTC.

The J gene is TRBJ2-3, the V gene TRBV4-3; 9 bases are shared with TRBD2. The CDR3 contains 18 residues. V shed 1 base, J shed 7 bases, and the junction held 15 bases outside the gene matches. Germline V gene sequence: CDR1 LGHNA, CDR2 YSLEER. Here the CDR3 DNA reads TGCGCCAGCAGCCAAGGTAAAGCGGGAGGCCGCCCGCGTAATACGCAGTATTTT. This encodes CASSQGKAGGRPRNTQYF.

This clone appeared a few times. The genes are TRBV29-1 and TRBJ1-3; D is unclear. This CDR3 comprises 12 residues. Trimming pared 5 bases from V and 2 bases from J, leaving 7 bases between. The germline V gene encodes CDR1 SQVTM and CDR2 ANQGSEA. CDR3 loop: CSVLTPGNTIYF. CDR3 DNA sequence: TGCAGCGTTTTGACTCCTGGAAACACCATATATTTT.

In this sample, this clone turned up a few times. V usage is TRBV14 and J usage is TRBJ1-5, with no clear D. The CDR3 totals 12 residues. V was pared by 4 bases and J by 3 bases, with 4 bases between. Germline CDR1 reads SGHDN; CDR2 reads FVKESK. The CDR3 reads CASSRTNQPQHF. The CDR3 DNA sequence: TGTGCCAGCAGCCGGACCAATCAGCCCCAGCATTTT.

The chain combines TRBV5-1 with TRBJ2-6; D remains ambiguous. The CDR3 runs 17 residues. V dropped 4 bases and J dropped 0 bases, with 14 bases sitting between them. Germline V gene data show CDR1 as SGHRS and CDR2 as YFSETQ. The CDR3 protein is CASSQLTPASGANVLTF. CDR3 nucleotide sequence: TGCGCCAGCAGCCAGCTGACCCCCGCCTCTGGGGCCAACGTCCTGACTTTC.

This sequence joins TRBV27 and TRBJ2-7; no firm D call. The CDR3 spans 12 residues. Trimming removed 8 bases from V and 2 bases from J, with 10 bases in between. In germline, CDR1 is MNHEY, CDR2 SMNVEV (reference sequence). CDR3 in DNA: TGTGCCAGCTCTTCATCCCCCTACGAGCAGTACTTC. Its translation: CASSSSPYEQYF.

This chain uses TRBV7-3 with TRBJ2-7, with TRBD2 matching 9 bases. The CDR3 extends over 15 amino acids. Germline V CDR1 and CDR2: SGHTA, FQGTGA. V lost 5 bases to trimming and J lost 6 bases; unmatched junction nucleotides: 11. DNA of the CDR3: TGTGCCAGCAGCAGAACAGGCGGGAGGGACGGCGAGCAGTACTTC. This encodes CASSRTGGRDGEQYF.

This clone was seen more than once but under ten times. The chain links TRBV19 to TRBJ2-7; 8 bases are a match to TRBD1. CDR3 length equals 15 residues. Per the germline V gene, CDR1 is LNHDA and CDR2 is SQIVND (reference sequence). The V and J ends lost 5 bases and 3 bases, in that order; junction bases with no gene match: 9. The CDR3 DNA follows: TGTGCCAGTAGTGCCCTAGGGACAGGCTACTACGAGCAGTACTTC. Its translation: CASSALGTGYYEQYF.

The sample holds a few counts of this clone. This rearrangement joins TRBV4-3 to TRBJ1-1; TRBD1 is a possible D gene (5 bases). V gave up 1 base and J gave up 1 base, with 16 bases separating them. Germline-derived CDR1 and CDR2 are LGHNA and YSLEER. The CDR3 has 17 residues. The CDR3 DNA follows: TGCGCCAGCAGCCAAGGGGCGGGTTTGAGGGGGAACACTGAAGCTTTCTTT. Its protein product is CASSQGAGLRGNTEAFF.

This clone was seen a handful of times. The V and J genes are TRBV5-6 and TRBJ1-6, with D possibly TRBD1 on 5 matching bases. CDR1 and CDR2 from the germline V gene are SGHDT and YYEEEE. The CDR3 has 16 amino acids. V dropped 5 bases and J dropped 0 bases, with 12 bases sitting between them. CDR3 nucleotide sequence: TGTGCCAGCAGGTCCTCAGGGAGCTCCTATAATTCACCCCTCCACTTT. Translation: CASRSSGSSYNSPLHF.

Written as DNA, the CDR3 is TGTGCCAGTAGTATAAGGAGGACAGGGAATATAGATACGCAGTATTTT. Protein product: CASSIRRTGNIDTQYF. V gene TRBV19 combines with J gene TRBJ2-3; 8 bases are a match to TRBD1. CDR3 length equals 16 residues. Trimming at V came to 2 bases and at J to 5 bases, leaving 9 bases not matched to a gene. The V gene's germline CDR1 is LNHDA and CDR2 SQIVND (reference sequence). Full variable domain (outside the CDR3, taken from reference TRBV19 and TRBJ2-3): DGGITQSPKYLFRKEGQNVTLSCEQNLNHDAMYWYRQDPGQGLRLIYYSQIVNDFQKGDIAEGYSVSREKKESFPLTVTSAQKNPTAFYLCASSIRRTGNIDTQYFGPGTRLTVL.

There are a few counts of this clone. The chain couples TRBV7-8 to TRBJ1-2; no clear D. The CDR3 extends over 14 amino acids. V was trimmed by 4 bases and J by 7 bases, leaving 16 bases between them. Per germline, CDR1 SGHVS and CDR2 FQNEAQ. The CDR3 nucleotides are TGTGCCAGCAGCTACAGACGCGGACTATCTGGCTACACCTTC. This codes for CASSYRRGLSGYTF.

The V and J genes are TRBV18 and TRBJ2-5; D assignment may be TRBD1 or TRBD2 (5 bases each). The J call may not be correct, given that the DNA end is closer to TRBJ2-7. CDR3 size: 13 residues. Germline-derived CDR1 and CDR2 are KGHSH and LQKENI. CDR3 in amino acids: CASSRGTIYEQYF. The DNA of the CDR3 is TGTGCCAGCTCACGGGGGACCATCTACGAGCAGTACTTC.

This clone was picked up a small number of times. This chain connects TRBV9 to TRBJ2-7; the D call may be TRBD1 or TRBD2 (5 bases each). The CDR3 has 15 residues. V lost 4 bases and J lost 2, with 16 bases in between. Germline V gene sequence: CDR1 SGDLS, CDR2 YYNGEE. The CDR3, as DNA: TGTGCCAGCAGCTCCCCCGGGACCGACACCTACGAGCAGTACTTC. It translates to CASSSPGTDTYEQYF.